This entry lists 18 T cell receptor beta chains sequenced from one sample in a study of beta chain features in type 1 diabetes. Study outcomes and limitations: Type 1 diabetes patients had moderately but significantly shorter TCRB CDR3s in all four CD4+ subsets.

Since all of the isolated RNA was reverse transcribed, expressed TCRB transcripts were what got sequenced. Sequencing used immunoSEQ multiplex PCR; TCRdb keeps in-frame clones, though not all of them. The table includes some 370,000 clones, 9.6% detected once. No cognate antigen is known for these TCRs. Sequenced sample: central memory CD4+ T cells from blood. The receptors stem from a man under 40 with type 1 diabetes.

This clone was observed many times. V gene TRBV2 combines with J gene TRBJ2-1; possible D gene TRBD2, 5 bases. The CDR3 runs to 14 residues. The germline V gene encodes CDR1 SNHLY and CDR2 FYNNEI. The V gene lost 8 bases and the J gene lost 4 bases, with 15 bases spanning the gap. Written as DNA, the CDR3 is TGTGCCAGCTTCTCTAGCAGCCTGTACAATGAGCAGTTCTTC. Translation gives CASFSSSLYNEQFF.

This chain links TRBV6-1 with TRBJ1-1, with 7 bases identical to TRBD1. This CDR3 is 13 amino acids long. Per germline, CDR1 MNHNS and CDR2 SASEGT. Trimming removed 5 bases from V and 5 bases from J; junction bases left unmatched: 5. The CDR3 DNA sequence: TGTGCCAGCAGTCAAGAGACAGGGACTGAAGCTTTCTTT. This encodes CASSQETGTEAFF.

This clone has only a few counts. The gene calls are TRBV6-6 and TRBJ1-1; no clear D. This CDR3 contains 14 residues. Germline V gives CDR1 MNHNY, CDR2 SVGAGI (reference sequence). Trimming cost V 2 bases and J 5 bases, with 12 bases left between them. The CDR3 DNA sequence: TGTGCCAGCAGTTACCCCGACCTGAGTACTGAAGCTTTCTTT. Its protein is CASSYPDLSTEAFF.

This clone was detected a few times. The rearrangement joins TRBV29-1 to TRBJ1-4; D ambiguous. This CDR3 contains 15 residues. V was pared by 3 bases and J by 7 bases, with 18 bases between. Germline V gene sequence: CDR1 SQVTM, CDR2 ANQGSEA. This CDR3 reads CSVDWAGTTGEKLFF. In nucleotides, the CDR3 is TGCAGCGTTGATTGGGCAGGCACGACTGGTGAAAAACTGTTTTTT.

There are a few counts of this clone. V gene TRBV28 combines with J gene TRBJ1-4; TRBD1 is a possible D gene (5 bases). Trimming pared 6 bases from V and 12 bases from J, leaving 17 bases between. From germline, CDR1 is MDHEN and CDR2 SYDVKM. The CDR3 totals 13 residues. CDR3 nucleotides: TGTGCCAGCAGCTTCGACAGATATAAGGAACTGTTTTTT. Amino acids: CASSFDRYKELFF.

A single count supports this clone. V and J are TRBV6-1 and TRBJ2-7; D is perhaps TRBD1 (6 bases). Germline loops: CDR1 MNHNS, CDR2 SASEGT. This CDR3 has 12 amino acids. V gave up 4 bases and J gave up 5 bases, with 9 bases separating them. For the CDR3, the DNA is TGTGCCAGCAGTGGCCAGGGGCACGAGCAGTACTTC. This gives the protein CASSGQGHEQYF.

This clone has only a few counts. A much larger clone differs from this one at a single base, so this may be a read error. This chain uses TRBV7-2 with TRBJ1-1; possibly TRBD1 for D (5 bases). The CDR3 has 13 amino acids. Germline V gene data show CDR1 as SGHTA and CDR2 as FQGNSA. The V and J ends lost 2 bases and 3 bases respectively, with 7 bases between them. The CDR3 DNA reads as TGTGCCAGCAGCTTATTGGGGGACACTGAAGCTTTCTTT. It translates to CASSLLGDTEAFF.

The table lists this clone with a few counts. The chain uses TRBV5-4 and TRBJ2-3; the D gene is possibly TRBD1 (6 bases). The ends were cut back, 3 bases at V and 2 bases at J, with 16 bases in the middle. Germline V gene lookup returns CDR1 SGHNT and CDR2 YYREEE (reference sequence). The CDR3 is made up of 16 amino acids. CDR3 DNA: TGTGCCAGCAGCTCAGGACAGTACCGGGACACAGATACGCAGTATTTT. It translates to CASSSGQYRDTDTQYF.

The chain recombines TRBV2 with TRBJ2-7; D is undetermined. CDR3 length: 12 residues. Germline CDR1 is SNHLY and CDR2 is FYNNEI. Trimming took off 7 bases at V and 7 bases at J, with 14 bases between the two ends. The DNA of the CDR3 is TGTGCCAGCACCCAAGGGCCCAAGGAGCAGTACTTC. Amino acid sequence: CASTQGPKEQYF. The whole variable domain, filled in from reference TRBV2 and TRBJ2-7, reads EPEVTQTPSHQVTQMGQEVILRCVPISNHLYFYWYRQILGQKVEFLVSFYNNEISEKSEIFDDQFSVERPDGSNFTLKIRSTKLEDSAMYFCASTQGPKEQYFGPGTRLTVT.

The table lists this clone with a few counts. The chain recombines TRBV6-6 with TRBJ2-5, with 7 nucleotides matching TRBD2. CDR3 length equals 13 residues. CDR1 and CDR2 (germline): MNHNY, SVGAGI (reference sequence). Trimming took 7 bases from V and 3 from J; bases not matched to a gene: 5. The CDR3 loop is CASTEAGKETQYF. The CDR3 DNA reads TGTGCCAGCACCGAAGCGGGGAAAGAGACCCAGTACTTC.

The CDR3 coding sequence is TGTGCCAGCAGCCAAGGACAGGGCCCCACAGATACGCAGTATTTT. This encodes CASSQGQGPTDTQYF. This sequence joins TRBV4-2 and TRBJ2-3; 7 bases fit TRBD1. V was pared by 1 base and J by 2 bases, with 3 bases of the junction left unmatched. Germline CDR1 and CDR2: LGHNA and YNFKEQ. This CDR3 comprises 15 residues.

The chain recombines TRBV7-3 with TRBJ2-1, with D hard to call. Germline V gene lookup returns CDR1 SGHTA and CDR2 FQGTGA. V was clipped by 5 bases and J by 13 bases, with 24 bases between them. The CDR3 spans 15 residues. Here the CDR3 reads CASSPRLNSDGEQFF. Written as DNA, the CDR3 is TGTGCCAGCAGCCCGCGCCTGAATTCCGACGGCGAACAGTTCTTC.

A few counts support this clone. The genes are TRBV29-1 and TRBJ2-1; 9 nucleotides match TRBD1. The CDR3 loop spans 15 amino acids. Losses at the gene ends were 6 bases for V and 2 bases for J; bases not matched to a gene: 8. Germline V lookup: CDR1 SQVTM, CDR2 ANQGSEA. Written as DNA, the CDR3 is TGCAGCGTCTCTACCGGGACAGGGCCCTACAATGAGCAGTTCTTC. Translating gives CSVSTGTGPYNEQFF.

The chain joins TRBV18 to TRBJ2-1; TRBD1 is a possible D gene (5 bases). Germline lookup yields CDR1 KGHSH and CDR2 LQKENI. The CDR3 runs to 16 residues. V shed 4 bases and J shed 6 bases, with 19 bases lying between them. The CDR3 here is CASSLPSPGQGNEQFF. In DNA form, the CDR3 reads TGTGCCAGCTCACTCCCCAGTCCAGGGCAGGGCAATGAGCAGTTCTTC.

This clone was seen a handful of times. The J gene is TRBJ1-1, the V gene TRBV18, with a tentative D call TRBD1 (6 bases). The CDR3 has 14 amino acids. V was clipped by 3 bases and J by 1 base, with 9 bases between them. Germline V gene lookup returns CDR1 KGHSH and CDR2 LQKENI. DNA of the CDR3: TGTGCCAGCTCACCGGGACACGGGAACACTGAAGCTTTCTTT. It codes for CASSPGHGNTEAFF.

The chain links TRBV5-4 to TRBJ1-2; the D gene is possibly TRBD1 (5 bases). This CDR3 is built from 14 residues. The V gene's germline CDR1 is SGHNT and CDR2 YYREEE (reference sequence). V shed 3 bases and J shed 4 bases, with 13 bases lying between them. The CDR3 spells CASSSGRPAYGYTF. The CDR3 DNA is TGTGCCAGCAGCTCGGGACGACCAGCCTATGGCTACACCTTC. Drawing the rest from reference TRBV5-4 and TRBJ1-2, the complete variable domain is ETGVTQSPTHLIKTRGQQVTLRCSSQSGHNTVSWYQQALGQGPQFIFQYYREEENGRGNFPPRFSGLQFPNYSSELNVNALELDDSALYLCASSSGRPAYGYTFGSGTRLTVV.

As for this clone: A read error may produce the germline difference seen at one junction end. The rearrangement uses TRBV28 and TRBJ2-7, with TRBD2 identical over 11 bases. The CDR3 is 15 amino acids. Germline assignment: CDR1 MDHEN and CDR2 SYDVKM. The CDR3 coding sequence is TGTGCCAGCAGCGCTCTAGCGGGAGGCCCCAACGAGCAGCACTTC. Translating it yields CASSALAGGPNEQHF.

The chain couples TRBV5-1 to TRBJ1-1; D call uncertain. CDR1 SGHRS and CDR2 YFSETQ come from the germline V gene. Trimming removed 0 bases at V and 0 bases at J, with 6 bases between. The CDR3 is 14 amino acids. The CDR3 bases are TGCGCCAGCAGCTTGGGGCTCATGAACACTGAAGCTTTCTTT. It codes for CASSLGLMNTEAFF.